The TCR beta chain described here comes from a study of blood T cell repertoires in COVID-19. Turning to the study itself: The United States, Italy and Spain supplied acute and convalescent COVID-19 samples. Sources were T cells, B-cell-depleted T cells, or PBMCs; the material itself was cDNA or gDNA.

Authors' methods: Estimation of nucleated cell counts relied on the amplification of reference gene primers. Profiled with immunoSEQ multiplex PCR; TCRdb holds only in-frame clones, not every one. That table supplies the V and J calls and clone size; D and trimming were determined from the DNA. The repertoire holds some 200,000 clones, with approximately 80% as singletons. Enrolment of Seattle patients took place during active infection, and they were followed longitudinally. CDR1 is SNHLY and CDR2 is FYNNEI in the germline V gene. V gave up 5 bases and J gave up 8 bases; unmatched junction bases: 5. The CDR3 runs 13 residues.

The receptor was derived from a woman aged 80 or over with COVID-19, enrolled during active disease. Input material: peripheral blood. The V gene is TRBV2, the J gene TRBJ1-2; 10 bases fit TRBD1. CDR3 DNA sequence: TGTGCCAGCAGTCTGGACAGGGGGAACGGCTACACCTTC. Protein: CASSLDRGNGYTF.